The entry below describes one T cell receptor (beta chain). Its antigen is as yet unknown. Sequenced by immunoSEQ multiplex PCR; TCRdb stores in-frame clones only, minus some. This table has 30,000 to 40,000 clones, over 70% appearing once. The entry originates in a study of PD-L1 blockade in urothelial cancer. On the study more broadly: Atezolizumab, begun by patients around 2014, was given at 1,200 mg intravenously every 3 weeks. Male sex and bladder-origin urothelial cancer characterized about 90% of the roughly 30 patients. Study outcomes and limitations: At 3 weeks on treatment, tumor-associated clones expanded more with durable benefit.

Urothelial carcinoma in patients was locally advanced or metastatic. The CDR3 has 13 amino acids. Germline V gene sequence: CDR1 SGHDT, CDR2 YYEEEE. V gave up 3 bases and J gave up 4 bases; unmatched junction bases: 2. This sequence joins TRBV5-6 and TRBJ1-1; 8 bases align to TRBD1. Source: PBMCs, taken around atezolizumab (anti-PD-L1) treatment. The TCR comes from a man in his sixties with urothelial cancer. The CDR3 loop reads CASSSGTGTEAFF. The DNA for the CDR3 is TGTGCCAGCAGCTCAGGGACAGGCACTGAAGCTTTCTTT.